Listed below are T cell receptor beta chains from one sample, sequenced in a study of T cells in Graves' hyperthyroidism and ophthalmopathy. TCRdb analysed the multiplex PCR reads with MiXCR anew, one entry per CDR3 protein. The table records approximately 210,000 distinct CDR3 sequences, more than 15% of them present only once. The sequencing input was blood. These receptors came from a man aged 50 to 60 with Graves' hyperthyroidism. Each CDR3 is given with its conserved first and last residue. The D gene is left open where the match is weak. Size is omitted from some rows. Given values are once, few, many or a class for expanded clones.

v_call	j_call	clone_size	d_call	cdr3_nt	cdr3_aa
TRBV7-2	TRBJ1-2	few	NA	TGTGCCAGCAGCCCCCGGACCGTTAGCTATGGCTACACCTTC	CASSPRTVSYGYTF
TRBV28	TRBJ2-3	many	TRBD2	TGTGCCAGCAGTTTATGGGCAGGGACTAGCGGGAAAACTAGCACAGATACGCAGTATTTT	CASSLWAGTSGKTSTDTQYF
TRBV3-1	TRBJ2-5	few	NA	TGTGCCAGCAGCCAAGATCTTGGAACCGGGGAGACCCAGTACTTC	CASSQDLGTGETQYF
TRBV27	TRBJ1-1	many	NA	TGTGCCAGCAGCTGGGCCGCGGAAAACACTGAAGCTTTCTTT	CASSWAAENTEAFF
TRBV29-1	TRBJ2-1	NA	TRBD2	TGCAGCGTCCCGGGACTAGGGGACAATGAGCAGTTCTTC	CSVPGLGDNEQFF
TRBV5-8	TRBJ2-7	many	NA	TGTGCCAGCAGCTTGGGTGACGGAGGGTTTGGTGCGCAGTACTTC	CASSLGDGGFGAQYF
TRBV20-1	TRBJ1-1	many	NA	TGCAGTGCTAGAGGGGCGCAGAGAGGCACTGAAGCTTTCTTT	CSARGAQRGTEAFF
TRBV20-1	TRBJ2-7	few	TRBD1	TGCAGTGCTAGAGACTCGGACAGGGGCCTCTACGAGCAGTACTTC	CSARDSDRGLYEQYF
TRBV7-8	TRBJ2-1	many	TRBD1	TGTGCCAGCAGCGGACAGGGGAGCTACAATGAGCAGTTCTTC	CASSGQGSYNEQFF
TRBV7-3	TRBJ1-2	NA	NA	TGTGCCAGCAGCTTCGATGGACAATACGGCTACACCTTC	CASSFDGQYGYTF
TRBV7-9	TRBJ2-3	many	NA	TGTGCCAGCAGCGCAAATACGCAGTATTTT	CASSANTQYF
TRBV9	TRBJ2-5	many	NA	TGTGCCAGCAGCCCGTCGGCGGGTTGGGAGACCCAGTACTTC	CASSPSAGWETQYF
TRBV3-1	TRBJ2-2	many	NA	TGTGCCAGCAGCCAAGAGACCTTGTGGGGGGAGCTGTTTTTT	CASSQETLWGELFF
TRBV12-3/TRBV12-4	TRBJ2-3	many	NA	TGTGCCAGCAGACCCGGGACTAGCACAGATACGCAGTATTTT	CASRPGTSTDTQYF
TRBV18	TRBJ2-3	few	TRBD2	TGTGCCAGCTCACCACCCGCGAGCGGGAGACTGGGCCTTCAGTATTTT	CASSPPASGRLGLQYF
TRBV10-3	TRBJ2-5	NA	TRBD2	TGTGCCATCAGCGGGGGACTAGCGGGCGCTACAGAGACCCAGTACTTC	CAISGGLAGATETQYF
TRBV19	TRBJ1-2	NA	NA	TGTGCCACATCCCCTTTCGGCCTAGTGGACTATGGCTACACCTTC	CATSPFGLVDYGYTF
TRBV25-1	TRBJ2-3	NA	NA	TGTGCCAGCAGTGAAACAAGTAGCACAGATACGCAGTATTTT	CASSETSSTDTQYF
TRBV20-1	TRBJ2-2	NA	NA	TGCAGTGCCCGGGACAGGGGGGTGCTAGCGGGAGGGGCTACCGGGGAGCTGTTCTTT	CSARDRGVLAGGATGELFF
TRBV7-2	TRBJ1-5	NA	NA	TGTGCCAGCAGCTTATATTTGCTGGGATGGAGCAATCAGCCCCAGCATTTT	CASSLYLLGWSNQPQHF
TRBV4-2	TRBJ1-2	NA	NA	TGTGCCAGCAGCCAAGAGAGACGGAACTATGGCTACACCTTC	CASSQERRNYGYTF
TRBV20-1	TRBJ2-7	NA	TRBD1	TGCAGTGCTAGTGAGGACAGGGGCCTTCGGTACGAGCAGTACTTC	CSASEDRGLRYEQYF
TRBV15	TRBJ2-6	NA	NA	TGTGCCACCAGCAGAGTTAAAGGGACCGGGGCCAACGTCCTGACTTTC	CATSRVKGTGANVLTF